The 10 T cell receptor beta chains below were found in one sample sequenced in a study of T-cell memory formation after mild COVID-19. Using its own MiXCR run on the 5' RACE reads, TCRdb lists one record per CDR3 protein. The sample includes about 200,000 distinct CDR3 sequences, 9% to 10% seen only once; the top ten take 3.5%. The sample comprised PBMCs or a T cell subset sorted from them (not recorded which). These TCRs come from a man younger than 30 who had mild COVID-19 (a few samples of this study predate the infection). Cell type and time point are not known.

Regarding this clonotype: One end of the junction fails to match germline, which may point to a read error. The V gene is TRBV6-1, the J gene TRBJ1-5; TRBD1 might be the D (5 bases). The CDR3 length is 16 residues. In germline, CDR1 is MNHNS, CDR2 SASEGT. Written as DNA, the CDR3 is TGTGCCAGCAGCGAAGTAAGGACACGGCCTAATCAGCCCCAGCATTTT. Its protein is CASSEVRTRPNQPQHF.

This clonotype was counted only a few times. The genes are TRBV30 and TRBJ1-1; D unresolved. Germline V CDR1 and CDR2: GTSNPN, SVGIG (reference sequence). CDR3 length: 12 residues. V was cut by 5 bases and J by 6 bases, with 13 bases left in between. CDR3 region: CAWEIVPPEAFF. In DNA form, the CDR3 reads TGTGCCTGGGAAATAGTACCACCTGAAGCTTTCTTT.

The J gene is TRBJ1-1, the V gene TRBV7-9; the D is unclear. CDR1 SEHNR and CDR2 FQNEAQ come from the germline V gene (reference sequence). This CDR3 is 12 amino acids long. V was pared by 5 bases and J by 4 bases, with 8 bases between. The CDR3 sequence is CASSPHSTEAFF. Written as DNA, the CDR3 is TGTGCCAGCAGCCCCCACAGCACTGAAGCTTTCTTT.

This clonotype was seen at least ten times. This chain uses TRBV7-9 with TRBJ1-2; tentative D call: TRBD1 (6 bases). The germline V gene has CDR1 SEHNR and CDR2 FQNEAQ (reference sequence). The CDR3 covers 15 residues. V gave up 0 bases and J gave up 8 bases, with 16 bases separating them. The CDR3 loop is CASSLANAGVQGYTF. CDR3 DNA: TGTGCCAGCAGCTTAGCGAATGCAGGGGTCCAGGGCTACACCTTC.

This chain links TRBV12-3 or TRBV12-4 with TRBJ2-5; 10 bases are shared with TRBD1. There are 16 residues in the CDR3. The V gene end was trimmed by 3 bases and the J gene end by 5 bases; junction bases not matched to a gene: 9. CDR3 sequence reads: CASSFPTGGWWETQYF. The CDR3 region has the DNA TGTGCCAGCAGTTTCCCGACAGGGGGCTGGTGGGAGACCCAGTACTTC.

Ten or more counts support this clonotype. J is TRBJ1-2 and V is TRBV3-1; TRBD1 agrees at 7 bases. The CDR3 length is 17 residues. After removal of 4 bases from V and 4 bases from J, the junction contained 15 bases not matched to a gene. CDR1 and CDR2 (germline): LGHDT, YNNKEL (reference sequence). The CDR3 region has the DNA TGTGCCAGCAGCCCCTACTACGGACAGGAGGCTTCCTATGGCTACACCTTC. As protein: CASSPYYGQEASYGYTF.

The CDR3 loop reads CSASAGASRAEQFF. CDR3 nucleotides: TGCAGTGCGTCCGCTGGGGCCTCGCGCGCGGAGCAGTTCTTC. The rearrangement uses TRBV20-1 and TRBJ2-1; weak D call: TRBD1 (5 bases). V gave up 6 bases and J gave up 10 bases, with 22 bases separating them. The CDR3 runs 14 residues. Germline values: CDR1 DFQATT, CDR2 SNEGSKA (reference sequence).

V is TRBV12-3 or TRBV12-4 and J is TRBJ2-1, with D perhaps matching TRBD2 (5 bases). The CDR3 loop spans 13 amino acids. The V and J ends lost 9 bases and 2 bases respectively, with 11 bases between them. The chain's CDR3 is CASGVGAYNEQFF. DNA of the CDR3: TGTGCCAGTGGGGTGGGAGCCTACAATGAGCAGTTCTTC.

This sequence joins TRBV4-1 and TRBJ1-4; possible D gene TRBD1, 5 bases. Trimming pared 4 bases from V and 6 bases from J, leaving 9 bases between. The CDR3 consists of 13 residues. Germline V gives CDR1 MGHRA, CDR2 YSYEKL. The DNA for the CDR3 is TGCGCCAGCAGCCTGGGGACCGATGAAAAACTGTTTTTT. Protein: CASSLGTDEKLFF.

The chain combines TRBV5-5 with TRBJ2-5; the D gene is possibly TRBD2 (5 bases). CDR3 length: 14 residues. CDR1 and CDR2 (germline): SGHKS, YYEKEE (reference sequence). The ends were cut back, 5 bases at V and 4 bases at J, with 15 bases in the middle. DNA of the CDR3: TGTGCCAGCAGACCGGGAAGACAAGGAGAGACCCAGTACTTC. This encodes CASRPGRQGETQYF.